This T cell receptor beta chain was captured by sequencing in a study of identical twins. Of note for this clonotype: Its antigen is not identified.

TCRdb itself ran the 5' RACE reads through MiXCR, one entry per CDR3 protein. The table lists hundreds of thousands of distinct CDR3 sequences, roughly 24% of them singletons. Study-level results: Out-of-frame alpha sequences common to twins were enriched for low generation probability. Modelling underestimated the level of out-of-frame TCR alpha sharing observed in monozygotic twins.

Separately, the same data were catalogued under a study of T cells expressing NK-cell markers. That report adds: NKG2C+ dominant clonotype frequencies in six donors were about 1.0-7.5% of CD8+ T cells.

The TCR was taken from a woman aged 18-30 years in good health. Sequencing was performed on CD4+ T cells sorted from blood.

The CDR3 reads CSASTGPNEQFF. The CDR3 nucleotides are TGCAGTGCTTCGACAGGGCCCAATGAGCAGTTCTTC. The genes are TRBV20-1 and TRBJ2-1, with TRBD1 matching over 7 bases. CDR1 is DFQATT, CDR2 SNEGSKA, per germline (reference sequence). The junction had 4 bases not matched to a gene; V was cut back by 5 bases and J by 6 bases. The CDR3 loop spans 12 amino acids.